This TCR beta chain emerged from a study of blood T cell repertoires in COVID-19. Some clones are missing from TCRdb's copy, which holds only in-frame ones; the method was immunoSEQ multiplex PCR. The sample includes about 240,000 clones, around 89% of them seen just once. Sequences were obtained from PBMCs or T cells enriched from blood (not recorded which). This receptor was obtained from a woman in her thirties who had recovered from COVID-19.

The CDR3 region is CASSSPSDRVDGYTF. DNA for the CDR3: TGTGCCAGCAGTAGCCCTAGCGACAGGGTGGATGGCTACACCTTC. The chain has TRBV28 and TRBJ1-2, with TRBD1 matching over 7 bases. CDR3 size: 15 residues. J gave up 6 bases and V 5 bases, and 12 bases lay outside the gene matches. Germline V gives CDR1 MDHEN, CDR2 SYDVKM.